This note documents a single T cell receptor beta chain sequence. Its specificity is not known. Sequencing used immunoSEQ multiplex PCR; TCRdb keeps in-frame clones, though not all of them. This table has under 130,000 clones, 85% to 90% appearing once. CDR1 and CDR2 (germline): SEHNR, FQNEAQ (reference sequence). CDR3 length: 16 amino acids. The trim removed 5 bases at V and 4 bases at J, leaving 11 bases unmatched. This record belongs to a study of T cell responses to AZD1222 COVID-19 vaccine. Findings and caveats of the study: Close to half of all spike-specific TCRs reportedly target regions of the variants that are unmutated. Clonal diversity was possibly underestimated; the donors were predominantly white British and more often female.

This specimen was peripheral blood, taken on day 0 of AZD1222 vaccination. This TCR came from an adult in good health. This sequence joins TRBV7-9 and TRBJ2-7, with TRBD1 identical over 10 bases. CDR3 protein: CASSPRGGTGAYEQYF. CDR3 DNA sequence: TGTGCCAGCAGCCCGAGGGGGGGGACAGGGGCGTACGAGCAGTACTTC. Combining the CDR3 with reference TRBV7-9 and TRBJ2-7 gives the whole variable domain DTGVSQNPRHKITKRGQNVTFRCDPISEHNRLYWYRQTLGQGPEFLTYFQNEAQLEKSRLLSDRFSAERPKGSFSTLEIQRTEQGDSAMYLCASSPRGGTGAYEQYFGPGTRLTVT.